The entry that follows covers one TCR beta chain sequence. Its antigen is unknown. It was by 5' RACE with UMI labels that the TRB cDNA libraries were prepared. TCRdb re-called the 5' RACE reads and gives one entry per CDR3 protein, without DNA. Here the sample table reports about 150,000 distinct CDR3 sequences. This CDR3 spans 12 amino acids. Germline assignment: CDR1 LNHDA and CDR2 SQIVND (reference sequence). The data originate from a study of CXCR3-negative and CXCR3-positive naive CD8 T cells. Study in general: Summed over all libraries, TRB reads came to 130 million to 150 million, with about 1.5 +/- 0.3 million per library.

Study results and limitations: Naive cells, whether CXCR3-negative or CXCR3-positive, had similar TRBV-TRBJ usage, while memory cells differed. Naive cells that were CXCR3-positive had more hydrophobic TRB CDR3s (compared with CXCR3-negative naive cells). Cryopreserved cells partially lost CXCR3 expression, and fresh PBMCs were used in most assays.

Triplicate sorts, 320,000 or so cells apiece, were made for each CD8+ T cell subset. The sample comprised naive CXCR3+ CD8+ T cells from blood. Indicated subset: CD45RO-CCR7+CD27+CD95- naive CD8+ T cells expressing CXCR3 (TNR3+). The receptor was isolated from a human donor in good health. Some clones in this sample may be carry-over from other donors' samples. The chain carries TRBV19 and TRBJ2-7; without DNA, the TCRdb call of TRBD2 cannot be checked. CDR3 sequence: CASRLESGEQYF.